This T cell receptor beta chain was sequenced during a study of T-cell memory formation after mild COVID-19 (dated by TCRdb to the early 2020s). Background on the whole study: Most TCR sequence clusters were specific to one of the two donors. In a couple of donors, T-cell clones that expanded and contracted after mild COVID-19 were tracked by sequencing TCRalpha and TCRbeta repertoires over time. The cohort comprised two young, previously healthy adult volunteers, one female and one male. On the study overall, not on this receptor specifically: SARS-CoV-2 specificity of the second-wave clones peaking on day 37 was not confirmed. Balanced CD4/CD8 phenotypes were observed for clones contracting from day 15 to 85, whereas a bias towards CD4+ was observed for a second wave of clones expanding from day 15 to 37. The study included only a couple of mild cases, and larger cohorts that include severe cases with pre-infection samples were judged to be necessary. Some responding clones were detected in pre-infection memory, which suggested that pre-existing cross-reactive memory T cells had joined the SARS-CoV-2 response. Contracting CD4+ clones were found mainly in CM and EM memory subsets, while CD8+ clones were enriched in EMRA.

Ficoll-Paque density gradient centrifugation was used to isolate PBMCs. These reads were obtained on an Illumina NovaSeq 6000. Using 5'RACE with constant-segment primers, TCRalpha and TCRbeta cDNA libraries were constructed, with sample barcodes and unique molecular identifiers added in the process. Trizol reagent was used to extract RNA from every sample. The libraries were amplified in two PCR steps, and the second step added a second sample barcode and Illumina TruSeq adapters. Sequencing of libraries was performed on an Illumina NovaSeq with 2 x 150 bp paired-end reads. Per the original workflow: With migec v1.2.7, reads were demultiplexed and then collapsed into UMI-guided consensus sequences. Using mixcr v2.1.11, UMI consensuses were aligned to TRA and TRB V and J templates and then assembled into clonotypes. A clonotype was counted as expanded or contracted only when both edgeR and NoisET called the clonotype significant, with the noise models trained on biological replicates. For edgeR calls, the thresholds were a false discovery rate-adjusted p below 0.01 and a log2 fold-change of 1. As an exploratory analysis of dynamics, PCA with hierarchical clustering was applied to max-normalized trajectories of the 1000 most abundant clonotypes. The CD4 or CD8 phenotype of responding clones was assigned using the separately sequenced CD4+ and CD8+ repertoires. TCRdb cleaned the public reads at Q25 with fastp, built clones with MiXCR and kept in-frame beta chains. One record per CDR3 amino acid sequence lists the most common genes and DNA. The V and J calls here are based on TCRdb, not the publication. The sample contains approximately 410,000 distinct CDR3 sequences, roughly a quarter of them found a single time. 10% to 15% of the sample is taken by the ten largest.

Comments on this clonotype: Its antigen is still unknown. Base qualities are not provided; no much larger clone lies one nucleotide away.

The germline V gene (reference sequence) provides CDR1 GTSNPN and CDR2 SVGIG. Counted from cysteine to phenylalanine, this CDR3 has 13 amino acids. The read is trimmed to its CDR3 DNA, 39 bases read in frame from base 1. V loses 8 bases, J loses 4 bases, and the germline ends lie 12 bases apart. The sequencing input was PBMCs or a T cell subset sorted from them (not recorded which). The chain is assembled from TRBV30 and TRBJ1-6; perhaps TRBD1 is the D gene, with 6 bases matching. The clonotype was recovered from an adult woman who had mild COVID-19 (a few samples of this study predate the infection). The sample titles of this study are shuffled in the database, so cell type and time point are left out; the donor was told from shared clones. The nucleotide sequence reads TGTGCCGGAAGACAGGAGTATAATTCACCCCTCCACTTT. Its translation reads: CAGRQEYNSPLHF.